The 30 T cell receptor beta chains below were found in one sample sequenced in a study of blood T cell repertoires in COVID-19. Sequencing was performed with immunoSEQ multiplex PCR; in TCRdb, only in-frame clones are kept and a portion is missing. The sample shows hundreds of thousands of clones, 70% to 90% of them seen only once. The source material was peripheral blood. These receptors all stem from a man aged 18 to 30 with active or convalescent COVID-19.

This clone was picked up one time. This rearrangement joins TRBV7-9 to TRBJ2-3, with D possibly TRBD1 on 6 matching bases. The CDR3 totals 15 residues. Germline CDR1 and CDR2: SEHNR and FQNEAQ (reference sequence). The germline V and J ends were trimmed by 4 bases and 6 bases, with 17 bases remaining between them. The CDR3 region is CASSWTGPGVDTQYF. In nucleotides, the CDR3 is TGTGCCAGCAGCTGGACTGGCCCAGGGGTCGATACGCAGTATTTT.

This chain joins TRBV9 and TRBJ2-1; D is perhaps TRBD1 (6 bases). Trimming removed 6 bases at V and 0 bases at J, with 22 bases between. CDR1 and CDR2 from the germline V gene are SGDLS and YYNGEE. This CDR3 is 18 amino acids long. CDR3 protein: CASNEHRDTRSSYNEQFF. The DNA for the CDR3 is TGTGCCAGCAACGAACATCGGGACACCCGGAGCTCCTACAATGAGCAGTTCTTC.

This clone was picked up a small number of times. CDR3: CASEGANEKLFF. CDR3 in DNA: TGTGCCAGTGAGGGGGCAAATGAAAAACTGTTTTTT. This sequence joins TRBV19 and TRBJ1-4; 7 nucleotides match TRBD1. The CDR3 covers 12 residues. V shed 8 bases and J 5 bases; nucleotides not matched to a gene: 2. Germline V gives CDR1 LNHDA, CDR2 SQIVND (reference sequence).

J is TRBJ1-1 and V is TRBV6-2 or TRBV6-3, with 7 bases lining up with TRBD1. V was clipped by 1 base and J by 0 bases; unmatched bases: 2. Germline assignment: CDR1 MNHEY and CDR2 SVGEGT. The CDR3 is 15 residues long. CDR3: CASSYFTGVNTEAFF. DNA of the CDR3: TGTGCCAGCAGTTACTTTACAGGGGTGAACACTGAAGCTTTCTTT.

The V and J genes are TRBV19 and TRBJ2-2; D not resolved. The CDR3 length is 13 residues. CDR1 is LNHDA and CDR2 is SQIVND in the germline V gene (reference sequence). V shed 5 bases and J shed 6 bases, with 10 bases lying between them. The CDR3 region is CASSQDWAGELFF. CDR3 DNA: TGTGCCAGTAGTCAGGATTGGGCCGGGGAGCTGTTTTTT.

The rearrangement joins TRBV27 to TRBJ2-1; D may be TRBD2 (6 bases). V lost 3 bases and J 6 bases, leaving 15 bases between the germline ends. Germline CDR1 and CDR2: MNHEY and SMNVEV (reference sequence). The CDR3 length is 15 residues. CDR3 loop: CASSFGGTSGNEQFF. The CDR3 nucleotides read TGTGCCAGCAGTTTTGGCGGGACTTCGGGCAATGAGCAGTTCTTC.

In this sample, this clone turned up once. This rearrangement joins TRBV6-6 to TRBJ2-7; TRBD1 matches at 7 bases. Germline values: CDR1 MNHNY, CDR2 SVGAGI (reference sequence). The trim removed 6 bases at V and 7 bases at J, leaving 12 bases unmatched. The CDR3 runs 14 residues. Here the CDR3 DNA reads TGTGCCAGCAGCCAGACAGGGCGAGCTAGAGAGCAGTACTTC. Translated, it gives CASSQTGRAREQYF.

The rearrangement uses TRBV13 and TRBJ1-3; 7 bases are a match to TRBD1. The CDR3 runs to 15 residues. Germline loops: CDR1 PRHDT, CDR2 FYEKMQ (reference sequence). J lost 6 bases, V lost 1 base, and 6 bases had no gene match. In DNA form, the CDR3 reads TGTGCCAGCAGCTTAGACAGGGGCACTAAAAACACCATATATTTT. Translated, it gives CASSLDRGTKNTIYF.

This chain uses TRBV4-2 with TRBJ1-3; a possible D gene is TRBD1 (5 bases). The CDR3 has 15 residues. Per the germline V gene, CDR1 is LGHNA and CDR2 is YNFKEQ. Trimming pared 0 bases from V and 1 base from J, leaving 7 bases between. CDR3: CASSQERGSGNTIYF. In DNA, the CDR3 is TGTGCCAGCAGCCAAGAACGGGGGTCTGGAAACACCATATATTTT.

The chain recombines TRBV3-1 (or the pseudogene TRBV3-2) with TRBJ1-1; 9 bases are shared with TRBD1. Looked up from germline, CDR1 is LGHDT and CDR2 is YNNKEL (reference sequence). The CDR3 runs 14 residues. Germline trimming cut 4 bases from V and 6 bases from J; bases unmatched to any gene: 6. The CDR3 sequence is CASSLVDRGAEAFF. CDR3 DNA: TGTGCCAGCAGCCTCGTCGACAGGGGGGCTGAAGCTTTCTTT.

The chain uses TRBV11-2 and TRBJ2-5; perhaps TRBD1 as D (6 bases). CDR3 length: 17 residues. V shed 4 bases and J shed 4 bases, with 22 bases lying between them. CDR1 is SGHAT, CDR2 FQNNGV, per germline. Here the CDR3 DNA reads TGTGCCAGCAGCTCCCGAATTTCGGACAGCTCTCGAGAGACCCAGTACTTC. Protein product: CASSSRISDSSRETQYF.

This clone was seen a handful of times. The V call is TRBV11-2, the J call TRBJ2-7; D possibly corresponds to TRBD1 (6 bases). CDR1 is SGHAT, CDR2 FQNNGV, per germline. The V end lost 4 bases, the J end lost 6 bases, and 13 bases lay between the germline ends. CDR3 length: 13 amino acids. The CDR3 loop is CASSSSTGSEQYF. CDR3 nucleotide sequence: TGTGCCAGCAGCTCATCGACAGGTAGCGAGCAGTACTTC.

This clone was seen once. This chain uses TRBV5-1 with TRBJ2-7, with D possibly matching TRBD2 (7 bases). Germline V lookup: CDR1 SGHRS, CDR2 YFSETQ. V lost 2 bases, J lost 0 bases, and 12 bases lay in between. CDR3 size: 15 residues. For the CDR3, the DNA is TGCGCCAGCAGCTTAGGGGGGGCCCTCTCCTACGAGCAGTACTTC. Its protein product is CASSLGGALSYEQYF. The full variable domain, its missing parts supplied by reference TRBV5-1 and TRBJ2-7, is KAGVTQTPRYLIKTRGQQVTLSCSPISGHRSVSWYQQTPGQGLQFLFEYFSETQRNKGNFPGRFSGRQFSNSRSEMNVSTLELGDSALYLCASSLGGALSYEQYFGPGTRLTVT.

This clone was counted between two and nine times. The chain employs TRBV28 and TRBJ1-2; TRBD1 matches at 8 bases. The germline V gene encodes CDR1 MDHEN and CDR2 SYDVKM. The CDR3 has 16 residues. The V and J ends lost 2 bases and 5 bases, in that order; junction bases with no gene match: 10. CDR3 amino acids: CASSLTGEGTGYGYTF. As DNA, the CDR3 is TGTGCCAGCAGTTTAACGGGGGAGGGGACAGGTTATGGCTACACCTTC.

The J gene is TRBJ2-2, the V gene TRBV9; 9 positions agree with TRBD2. The CDR3 is made up of 16 amino acids. Germline CDR1 SGDLS, CDR2 YYNGEE. The J segment lost 0 bases and the V segment lost 4 bases, leaving 4 bases of the junction unmatched. CDR3 amino acids: CASSPRLAANTGELFF. CDR3 sequence (DNA): TGTGCCAGCAGCCCCCGACTAGCGGCGAACACCGGGGAGCTGTTTTTT.

This rearrangement joins TRBV12-3 or TRBV12-4 to TRBJ2-3; no firm D call. This CDR3 region has 13 residues. The V end lost 6 bases, the J end lost 0 bases, and 7 bases lay between the germline ends. CDR3 in DNA: TGTGCCAGCAGCCGAACTAGCACAGATACGCAGTATTTT. Its protein is CASSRTSTDTQYF.

This chain links TRBV30 with TRBJ2-2; D is perhaps TRBD1 (5 bases). There are 15 residues in the CDR3. Trimming cost V 2 bases and J 6 bases, with 16 bases left between them. Germline-derived CDR1 and CDR2 are GTSNPN and SVGIG (reference sequence). This CDR3 is CAWSSSDTASGELFF. CDR3 nucleotide sequence: TGTGCCTGGAGTTCATCGGACACCGCCTCCGGGGAGCTGTTTTTT.

This clone was picked up a small number of times. A junction end diverges from the germline sequence, so it may reflect a read error. V gene TRBV7-8 combines with J gene TRBJ1-5, with D hard to call. Germline values: CDR1 SGHVS, CDR2 FQNEAQ. This CDR3 is 12 amino acids long. CDR3 sequence: CASSLGEGIPNF. Here the CDR3 DNA reads TGTGCCAGCAGCTTAGGGGAGGGTATCCCCAATTTT.

V is TRBV7-3 and J is TRBJ1-3; no definite D call. This CDR3 spans 14 amino acids. V was cut by 3 bases and J by 0 bases, with 6 bases left in between. The V gene's germline CDR1 is SGHTA and CDR2 FQGTGA. CDR3 in DNA: TGTGCCAGCAGCTTGGGGAGCTCTGGAAACACCATATATTTT. It is translated as CASSLGSSGNTIYF.

The CDR3 protein is CASSETVSGPQHF. DNA for the CDR3: TGTGCCAGCAGTGAGACAGTCTCTGGGCCCCAGCATTTT. The chain combines TRBV6-4 with TRBJ1-5; D is possibly TRBD1 (5 bases). Germline V gene sequence: CDR1 MRHNA, CDR2 SNTAGT. The ends were cut back, 3 bases at V and 9 bases at J, with 12 bases in the middle. The CDR3 runs to 13 residues.

This clone was seen once. The V and J genes are TRBV7-2 and TRBJ2-1; D is possibly TRBD2 (5 bases). The germline V and J ends were trimmed by 6 bases and 3 bases, with 9 bases remaining between them. Germline CDR1 and CDR2: SGHTA and FQGNSA. This CDR3 has 13 amino acids. CDR3 DNA sequence: TGTGCCAGCAGGGACTCAGGCTACAATGAGCAGTTCTTC. Its translation is CASRDSGYNEQFF.

V and J are TRBV11-2 and TRBJ2-7; 10 bases fit TRBD2. Germline V lookup: CDR1 SGHAT, CDR2 FQNNGV. V was pared by 0 bases and J by 3 bases, with 8 bases of the junction left unmatched. The CDR3 contains 17 residues. CDR3 nucleotides: TGTGCCAGCAGCTTAGAAAAGAGCGGGAGGGCCTTCTACGAGCAGTACTTC. Its translation is CASSLEKSGRAFYEQYF.

In nucleotides, the CDR3 is TGTGCCAGCAGTCAGGGACTAGCGGGAGGGCCCGGTAATGAGCAGTTCTTC. This gives the protein CASSQGLAGGPGNEQFF. V is TRBV6-2 or TRBV6-3 and J is TRBJ2-1; TRBD2 matches 16 bases. The CDR3 extends over 17 amino acids. In germline, CDR1 is MNHEY, CDR2 SVGEGT. V lost 5 bases and J lost 7; bases outside the gene matches: 8.

The chain is built from TRBV27 and TRBJ2-7; 10 bases agree with TRBD2. V shed 6 bases, J shed 5 bases, and the junction held 13 bases outside the gene matches. The CDR3 is 16 amino acids. In germline, CDR1 is MNHEY, CDR2 SMNVEV (reference sequence). As DNA, the CDR3 is TGTGCCAGCAGCCCCCTAGCGGGAGTTTCGACCCACGAGCAGTACTTC. Protein product: CASSPLAGVSTHEQYF.

This rearrangement joins TRBV7-9 to TRBJ2-7; D gene unclear. The CDR3 length is 16 residues. V lost 4 bases and J lost 0, with 16 bases in between. CDR1 is SEHNR and CDR2 is FQNEAQ in the germline V gene (reference sequence). CDR3 in DNA: TGTGCCAGCAGCTCCCCCCGACTCTCTCCCTCCTACGAGCAGTACTTC. It specifies CASSSPRLSPSYEQYF.

The sample holds one count of this clone. The chain couples TRBV9 to TRBJ2-3; 7 positions agree with TRBD2. This CDR3 has 16 residues. J lost 4 bases, V lost 1 base, and 9 bases had no gene match. The germline V gene encodes CDR1 SGDLS and CDR2 YYNGEE. The CDR3 reads CASSVPLAEPSDTQYF. CDR3 coding DNA: TGTGCCAGCAGCGTACCCCTAGCGGAGCCCTCAGATACGCAGTATTTT.

V usage is TRBV19 and J usage is TRBJ1-1; TRBD1 is a possible D gene (5 bases). Germline CDR1 is LNHDA and CDR2 is SQIVND (reference sequence). Trimming took 1 base from V and 5 from J, leaving 14 bases between them. There are 15 residues in the CDR3. CDR3 DNA: TGTGCCAGTAGTATAGCCCCAGGGTGGGATACTGAAGCTTTCTTT. Translating gives CASSIAPGWDTEAFF.

The V gene is TRBV11-1, the J gene TRBJ2-7; possibly TRBD2 for D (5 bases). Trimming left V 4 bases short and J 2 bases short, with 12 bases between. Germline loops: CDR1 SGHAT, CDR2 FQDESV (reference sequence). CDR3 length: 14 amino acids. The DNA of the CDR3 is TGTGCCAGCAGCTCTCTTGGACTCACCTACGAGCAGTACTTC. Its protein product is CASSSLGLTYEQYF.

The chain uses TRBV9 and TRBJ1-2; TRBD1 matches 8 bases. Trimming cost V 4 bases and J 6 bases; bases outside gene matches: 5. This CDR3 is 13 amino acids long. The germline CDR1 and CDR2 sequences are SGDLS and YYNGEE. The CDR3 region has the DNA TGTGCCAGCAGCAACCGGACAGGGAATGGCTACACCTTC. Amino acid sequence: CASSNRTGNGYTF.

A single count supports this clone. The chain has TRBV5-1 and TRBJ2-5; D unresolved. The CDR3 extends over 15 amino acids. Germline assignment: CDR1 SGHRS and CDR2 YFSETQ. V lost 0 bases, J lost 0 bases, and 9 bases lay in between. CDR3 region: CASSLVATNQETQYF. In DNA form, the CDR3 reads TGCGCCAGCAGCTTGGTAGCTACCAACCAAGAGACCCAGTACTTC.